This T cell receptor (beta chain) was documented in a study of cytomegalovirus exposure and HLA in healthy donors listed by TCRdb under 2017. Study-level background: An earlier analysis of roughly 570 of the donors reported about 300 Gb of sequence data and 95 million to 130 million unique TCR beta sequences obtained from about 170 million T cells. HLA typing included class I and class II loci at four-digit resolution. Among 300 to 500 genotyped donors of the cohort, an average of around 250,000 unique TCR beta nucleotide sequences was sequenced per donor, of which about 18% were non-productive. The genetic ancestry cluster associated with self-reported Caucasian donors included about 81% of the 398 genotyped donors. An earlier analysis of fewer than 700 of the donors applied high-throughput TCR beta sequencing to assess whether each TCR beta V gene segment acted as functional or pseudogenic. Because of strong linkage in the cohort, 4 to 6 DR-DQ haplotypes were treated as single units for association and clustering. High-throughput TCR immunosequencing, statistical association of individual TCRs with disease status, and machine learning were combined to predict cytomegalovirus infection status. A later analysis re-examined previously published TCR beta repertoires from about 700 donors and added high-resolution HLA genotyping to investigate patterns of TCR occurrence. Rather than using new phenotypic data, the later analysis identified candidate immune exposures from TCR beta sequences and from how often those sequences occurred across donors. In a later genetic analysis, genome-wide SNP genotypes for about 55% of the roughly 700 donors were used, and that subset was treated as a discovery cohort. Besides the first cohort of around 670 subjects, a separate validation cohort made up of roughly 120 different subjects was used. Every discovery cohort repertoire had been produced on one sequencing platform. The study profiled the T cell repertoires of around 700 subjects by immunosequencing and related them to cytomegalovirus serostatus. An early release covering 550 to 650 HLA-typed donors comprised around 300 gigabases of sequencing data and tens of millions of unique TCR sequences. Alongside the repertoire data, information on donor age, sex, ethnicity and CMV serostatus was compiled. The number of typed donors differed by locus: about 629-630 for A, B, C, DRB1 and DQB1; about 520 for DQA1; around 610 for DPA1; and 400 to 480 for DPB1. The study aimed to test whether signatures of past pathogen exposure could be identified by cataloging public T cell receptors.

The paper as a whole reports these results and caveats: A later genetic analysis associated a missense DCLRE1C variant with V-gene and J-gene trimming of TCR beta chains, and an independent cohort replicated the association. The 87-base-pair reads could not distinguish some IMGT-functional V segments, including TRBV6-2 and TRBV6-3, so those segments were excluded. In the study, around 150 TCR beta chains were listed as associated with cytomegalovirus. In a later genetic analysis, fewer N-insertions in productive TCRs were reported among donors in an Asian-associated ancestry cluster than the roughly 700-donor mean. Because HLA typing was missing for some donors at each locus, association tests included only the typed subset. Linkage disequilibrium might explain the correlated functional status among segregating V segments, but an unknown experimental factor could not be excluded. Because counts were too low, about 18 rarely observed V segments, including chromosome 9 orphons, were excluded from the earlier analysis of roughly 580 of the donors. A further reported finding was that TCR beta sequences accurately predicted the HLA-A and HLA-B alleles for most subjects in the first cohort. In both the original and validation cohorts, the classifier was reported to diagnose cytomegalovirus status with high specificity and sensitivity. Immune exposure information for the cohort was limited to CMV serostatus. A group of highly shared sequence variants was considered likely to be a technical artifact of the sequencing pipeline. A later analysis found that most CMV-associated TCR beta chains appeared HLA-restricted, with HLA associations seemingly driven largely by CMV exposure. According to the authors, the approach could potentially be generalized to other disease states and immunological phenotypes. Only TCR beta chains were sequenced in this cohort, and the absence of alpha or paired-chain data limited detectable features. Most TCR sequences were observed very rarely across donors, whereas some public TCRs were present in many individuals. In a later analysis, about 17,000 TCR beta sequences were associated with specific HLA alleles at a false discovery rate of 0.05. Several of the top co-occurrence clusters appeared to be linked to parvovirus B19, influenza, CMV and Epstein-Barr virus, according to a later analysis. When HLA alleles, especially DR and DQ, strongly co-occurred, attributing TCR associations to individual alleles was difficult. In an earlier analysis of approximately 590 of the donors, most TCR beta V segments were observed in productive rearrangements about 87% or about 30% of the time, broadly matching IMGT annotations. In a later analysis, HLA-associated TCR beta chains were found to be more clonally expanded and to have lower generation probabilities than equally common non-associated chains. The presence/absence analyses assumed that sequencing depth was roughly uniform across donors, and that assumption may not be true. In a later analysis, the rate of TCR association differed among HLA loci, with DRB1 alleles having the most associated TCRs and HLA-C alleles having the fewest. A few of the identified cytomegalovirus-associated TCR beta chains were confirmed in vitro to be specific for cytomegalovirus antigens.

The method behind the library was the immunoSEQ multiplex PCR assay. For the multiplex PCR, a mixture combining 60 forward primers for TCR Vbeta segments and 13 reverse primers for TCR Jbeta segments was used. A multiplex PCR assay on genomic DNA amplified the CDR3 region of rearranged TCR beta genes. On the Illumina HiSeq System, the amplified TCR beta libraries were sequenced as 87-base-pair reads. For the original study's pipeline: A later analysis counted 75 million to 100 million unique TCR beta chains across the 650 to 700 repertoires, and some 11 million of these chains were shared by at least two donors. Raw reads were error-corrected and collapsed into unique sequences with a nearest-neighbor algorithm that merged closely related sequences to remove PCR and sequencing errors. To assign V, D and J gene segments, CDR3 sequences were aligned to IMGT reference sequences. For a sequence to be retained, at least a six-nucleotide match to both a V gene segment and a J gene segment was required. A rearrangement was called productive if the CDR3 had no stop codons and remained in frame with V and J, and every other rearrangement was called non-productive. Following IMGT convention, CDR3 was defined as the stretch from the second conserved V-encoded cysteine up to the conserved J-encoded phenylalanine. Sequences without an unambiguous match to a single V gene segment were excluded from the earlier analysis of about 600 of the donors. An earlier analysis of approximately 590 of the donors classified V segments as functional when productive rearrangements were above 56.7% and as segregating when the standard deviation between donors was above 5%. A statistical classification framework was developed to diagnose cytomegalovirus status using the catalog of TCR beta chain sequences. In a later analysis, V and J genes were assigned by comparing TCR nucleotide sequences against IMGT/GENE-DB human TR gene sequences. The TCRdist pipeline was used in a later analysis to assign CDR3 sequences and most-parsimonious VDJ recombination scenarios. In a later analysis, every TCR beta chain was defined by the combination of its CDR3 amino acid sequence and its V-gene family, and reads without a unique V-gene family were dropped. As a way to deal with suspected cross-contamination and a sequencing artifact, a later analysis dropped 500 to 700 nucleotide sequences that were highly shared and had low generation probability. In a later analysis, a clonal expansion index for each public chain was calculated from normalized within-repertoire ranks of inferred template counts. A later analysis computed generation probabilities with a VDJ recombination model fitted to out-of-frame rearrangements, and checked the results against IGoR. In a later analysis, TCR-TCR, TCR-HLA and TCR-CMV co-occurrence was scored with hypergeometric tests, and a repertoire-size bias correction was applied to TCR pairs. To estimate false discovery rates, a later analysis permuted the HLA or CMV assignments 20 times. A later analysis grouped co-occurring TCRs with DBSCAN, adding TCRdist sequence similarity when clustering within HLA-allele-positive subsets. Repertoires with fewer than 30,000 or more than 120,000 public chains, plus five repertoires with anomalous nucleotide sharing, were excluded from co-occurrence clustering. TCRdb limited this immuneACCESS table to in-frame rearrangements with V and J called. A share of clones is missing; checked studies link under half to unresolved V genes, and the rest is unexplained. The DNA gave D and trimming, while V, J and clone size come from that table. In this sample the table shows approximately 250,000 clones, 78% of which occur a single time. Less than 0.6% of the sample is in the top ten clones.

The CDR3 has 16 amino acids, counting the end cysteine and phenylalanine. Solely the CDR3 DNA is kept, with 48 bases framed from the first base. CDR1 and CDR2 are read off the germline V gene as SQVTM and ANQGSEA. V and J are trimmed by 7 bases and 5 bases, and the gene matches miss 16 bases of the junction. The cohort was made up of 666 healthy bone marrow donors. At the time of sampling, all cohort members were nominally healthy, though unrecorded immune exposures were likely present. The donor tested CMV seronegative, placing the donor among the 350 or so seronegative members of the cohort. A peripheral blood sample was collected from each donor, and TCR beta sequencing was performed on peripheral blood mononuclear cells. Genomic DNA extraction from the blood cell samples was performed with the Qiagen DNeasy Blood Extraction Kit. This clone was found once. Its antigen specificity is not known. The record has no base qualities; no much larger clone is one base away.

The clonotype was recovered from a boy younger than 18 in good health and CMV-seronegative. This sequence uses TRBV29-1 and TRBJ2-7, with 11 bases in between that match TRBD2. Sequenced: PBMCs. The nucleotide sequence is given as TGCAGCGGCGGGGGGCTAGCGGGAGGATTCTTCCACGAGCAGTACTTC. This translates into CSGGGLAGGFFHEQYF.